What follows are 3 T cell receptor beta chains derived from one specimen sequenced in a study of blood T cells in healthy people across ages. Using a J-beta primer mix together with a sample-barcoded 5' primer, a second PCR was run for roughly 6 to 12 cycles. TCRdb re-called the 5' RACE reads through MiXCR, storing one row per CDR3 protein. This sample has about a million distinct CDR3 sequences, with 45% to 60% found just once. The sequenced sample consisted of blood. The receptors were gathered from a woman aged 60-70 years in good health.

This chain joins TRBV7-9 and TRBJ2-5; D not resolved. V shed 1 base and J shed 3 bases, with 9 bases lying between them. The CDR3 has 14 residues. Germline V gene data show CDR1 as SEHNR and CDR2 as FQNEAQ (reference sequence). The CDR3 loop reads CASSLGPEKETQYF. In DNA, the CDR3 is TGTGCCAGCAGCTTAGGCCCGGAGAAAGAGACCCAGTACTTC.

To note about this clonotype: One end of the junction does not line up with germline, which may come from a read error. V and J are TRBV9 and TRBJ1-1; D might be TRBD1 (5 bases). The CDR3 runs to 14 residues. Germline CDR1 SGDLS, CDR2 YYNGEE. CDR3 bases: TGTGCCAGCAGCACCTCAACCGTGGACACAGAAGCTTTCTTT. Protein product: CASSTSTVDTEAFF. Drawing the rest from reference TRBV9 and TRBJ1-1, the complete variable domain is DSGVTQTPKHLITATGQRVTLRCSPRSGDLSVYWYQQSLDQGLQFLIQYYNGEERAKGNILERFSAQQFPDLHSELNLSSLELGDSALYFCASSTSTVDTEAFFGQGTRLTVV.

The V gene is TRBV12-3 or TRBV12-4, the J gene TRBJ2-3; possible D gene TRBD1, 6 bases. The CDR3 contains 14 residues. V lost 3 bases to trimming and J lost 2 bases, with 9 bases between them. CDR3 coding DNA: TGTGCCAGCAGTTTGGACAGCCTCACAGATACGCAGTATTTT. As protein: CASSLDSLTDTQYF.